The text below deals with one T cell receptor beta chain. No antigen is known for it. The Oncomine TCR Beta short-read assay was what sequenced the DNA obtained from cultured CD4+ T cells. TCRdb fed the PCR reads into MiXCR, producing one record per CDR3 protein. The sample comprises 4,000 or so distinct CDR3 sequences, under 30% of which are singletons, and 45% rests with the top ten. This sample stems from a study of vaccination and CD4 T cells after COVID-19. Whole-study context: Four females and six males made up the convalescents, two of whom were Hispanic.

Described treatment: approximately 9-day PBMC culture with coronavirus spike peptide pools or control peptides (ViraFEST assay). Gathering of the CD4+ T cells, from the unexposed donor, took place before the COVID-19 pandemic (2011-2018). The ViraFEST method relied on peptide pools to expand antigen-specific T cells, followed by TCR sequencing. This TCR derives from a human donor in good health. The sample comprised CD4+ T cells from blood, cultured in vitro.

The CDR3 region has the DNA TGTGCCAGCAGTTACGCTGGACAGGTAATCAATGAGCAGTTCTTC. This codes for CASSYAGQVINEQFF. This chain joins TRBV6-2 or TRBV6-3 and TRBJ2-1; 7 positions match TRBD1. Germline CDR1 MNHEY, CDR2 SVGEGT. The CDR3 spans 15 residues. J was trimmed by 6 bases and V by 2 bases; bases with no gene match: 7.